These 26 T cell receptor beta chains were sequenced from one sample in a study of T cells after yellow fever vaccination. One entry per CDR3 protein results from TCRdb running MiXCR on the 5' RACE reads. The sample records just under 600,000 distinct CDR3 sequences, less than 15% being singletons. Sequences were derived from PBMCs, sampled on the day of the yellow fever booster vaccination. Receptors were obtained from a man younger than 40 who received the YFV17D yellow fever vaccine.

This clonotype was detected many times. The V gene is TRBV6-5, the J gene TRBJ2-1, with D perhaps matching TRBD1 or TRBD2 (5 bases each). Germline V gene lookup returns CDR1 MNHEY and CDR2 SVGAGI. The CDR3 totals 16 residues. V was shortened by 2 bases and J by 5 bases, with 16 bases between the two germline ends. This CDR3 reads CASSYTRGRGHNEQFF. The DNA for the CDR3 is TGTGCCAGCAGTTACACGAGGGGCCGGGGCCACAATGAGCAGTTCTTC.

The chain recombines TRBV6-2 or TRBV6-3 with TRBJ2-2; 10 bases agree with TRBD1. Germline V gene sequence: CDR1 MNHEY, CDR2 SVGEGT. V gave up 6 bases and J gave up 7 bases; unmatched junction bases: 8. CDR3 length: 15 amino acids. The CDR3 coding sequence is TGTGCCAGCAGGCCGGGGACAGGGGCTGGCGGGGAGCTGTTTTTT. It translates to CASRPGTGAGGELFF.

CDR3 nucleotides: TGCGCCAGCAGATACAGGGCGGACACCGGGGAGCTGTTTTTT. Translated: CASRYRADTGELFF. This rearrangement joins TRBV5-1 to TRBJ2-2; tentatively, D is TRBD1 (6 bases). Trimming stripped 5 bases from V and 3 bases from J, with 11 bases between. From germline, CDR1 is SGHRS and CDR2 YFSETQ. The CDR3 is 14 residues long.

V is TRBV7-3 and J is TRBJ2-1, with a weak D call TRBD2 (6 bases). Trimming removed 5 bases at V and 9 bases at J, with 14 bases between. The V gene's germline CDR1 is SGHTA and CDR2 FQGTGA. CDR3 length: 13 amino acids. The CDR3 DNA is TGTGCCAGCAGCCCGGGACTGCCCGGTGAGCAGTTCTTC. Protein product: CASSPGLPGEQFF. Full variable domain (missing parts from reference TRBV7-3 and TRBJ2-1): GAGVSQTPSNKVTEKGKYVELRCDPISGHTALYWYRQSLGQGPEFLIYFQGTGAADDSGLPNDRFFAVRPEGSVSTLKIQRTERGDSAVYLCASSPGLPGEQFFGPGTRLTVL.

The rearrangement joins TRBV27 to TRBJ2-3; D uncertain. The CDR3 extends over 15 amino acids. The germline V and J ends were trimmed by 5 bases and 2 bases, with 14 bases remaining between them. Germline-derived CDR1 and CDR2 are MNHEY and SMNVEV (reference sequence). In nucleotides, the CDR3 is TGTGCCAGCAGTGCACTACCTACCCTCACAGATACGCAGTATTTT. Protein sequence: CASSALPTLTDTQYF.

This chain joins TRBV7-3 and TRBJ1-1; TRBD1 is a possible D gene (6 bases). Per germline, CDR1 SGHTA and CDR2 FQGTGA. This CDR3 spans 14 amino acids. The V end was cut by 5 bases, the J end by 5 bases, with 15 bases between. The CDR3: CASSPEGVGTEAFF. The CDR3 nucleotides read TGTGCCAGCAGCCCGGAGGGGGTAGGGACTGAAGCTTTCTTT.

This clonotype was seen a handful of times. This chain joins TRBV5-1 and TRBJ2-7; 7 bases match TRBD1. V was clipped by 2 bases and J by 1 base; unmatched bases: 3. CDR1 is SGHRS and CDR2 is YFSETQ in the germline V gene. The CDR3 length is 14 residues. The CDR3 here is CASSFQGESYEQYF. The CDR3 coding sequence is TGCGCCAGCAGCTTTCAGGGGGAGTCCTACGAGCAGTACTTC.

The V gene is TRBV7-9, the J gene TRBJ2-2; tentative D call: TRBD1 (6 bases). Trimming left V 6 bases short and J 1 base short, with 12 bases between. Germline V CDR1 and CDR2: SEHNR, FQNEAQ (reference sequence). CDR3 length equals 15 residues. The CDR3 DNA sequence: TGTGCCAGCAGTTACGAGGGACAGAACACCGGGGAGCTGTTTTTT. Its translation: CASSYEGQNTGELFF.

This clonotype was seen only a few times. The chain combines TRBV18 with TRBJ2-6; the D gene is possibly TRBD1 (7 bases). The CDR3 has 16 residues. The ends were cut back, 3 bases at V and 2 bases at J, with 11 bases in the middle. Germline V lookup: CDR1 KGHSH, CDR2 LQKENI. CDR3 sequence reads: CASSPQGGAGANVLTF. The CDR3 bases are TGTGCCAGCTCACCGCAGGGGGGAGCTGGGGCCAACGTCCTGACTTTC.

This clonotype has at least ten counts. The rearrangement links TRBV2 to TRBJ2-7; TRBD1 or TRBD2 may be the D gene (5 bases each). Germline V lookup: CDR1 SNHLY, CDR2 FYNNEI. Trimming shortened V by 7 bases and J by 6 bases, and 22 bases separated the two germline ends. This CDR3 contains 15 residues. The CDR3 DNA reads TGTGCCAGCACCCAGGCGGTGGGACGGATCAGCGAGCAGTACTTC. Translating gives CASTQAVGRISEQYF.

The V and J genes are TRBV15 and TRBJ2-1; 13 positions match TRBD2. Germline CDR1 LNHNV, CDR2 YYDKDF (reference sequence). Trimming at V came to 9 bases and at J to 0 bases, leaving 5 bases not matched to a gene. This CDR3 spans 16 amino acids. The CDR3 is CATELAGGSSYNEQFF. CDR3 in DNA: TGTGCCACTGAACTAGCGGGAGGGAGCTCCTACAATGAGCAGTTCTTC.

This clonotype was picked up many times. As DNA, the CDR3 is TGCAGTGCCCCCCCCCGGGGAGGGAGCTATGGCTACACCTTC. The encoded protein is CSAPPRGGSYGYTF. V is TRBV20-1 and J is TRBJ1-2, with D unresolved. The CDR3 is 14 amino acids. Per the germline V gene, CDR1 is DFQATT and CDR2 is SNEGSKA (reference sequence). V gave up 6 bases and J gave up 4 bases, with 18 bases separating them.

In its sample, this clonotype was seen a few times. This sequence joins TRBV20-1 and TRBJ2-7; D is possibly TRBD2 (6 bases). There are 14 residues in the CDR3. Trimming shortened V by 4 bases and J by 1 base, and 14 bases separated the two germline ends. The germline CDR1 and CDR2 sequences are DFQATT and SNEGSKA (reference sequence). The CDR3 is CSATLAPSSYEQYF. CDR3 in DNA: TGCAGTGCTACCCTAGCGCCATCTTCCTACGAGCAGTACTTC.

This clonotype was found a few times. The chain has TRBV27 and TRBJ1-4, with D tentatively TRBD1 (6 bases). CDR3 length: 14 residues. The ends were cut back, 4 bases at V and 7 bases at J, with 13 bases in the middle. Germline CDR1 reads MNHEY; CDR2 reads SMNVEV (reference sequence). CDR3 DNA sequence: TGTGCCAGCAGTTCTGGCAGGGGAAGTGAAAAACTGTTTTTT. It specifies CASSSGRGSEKLFF.

This clonotype appeared a single time. The J gene is TRBJ2-7, the V gene TRBV7-2; 9 bases are shared with TRBD2. This CDR3 spans 13 amino acids. V shed 1 base, J shed 9 bases, and the junction held 4 bases outside the gene matches. Germline CDR1 SGHTA, CDR2 FQGNSA. The CDR3 sequence: CASSLVAGEVQYF. CDR3 in DNA: TGTGCCAGCAGCTTAGTAGCGGGAGAGGTGCAGTACTTC.

The V call is TRBV20-1, the J call TRBJ2-7; 7 bases match TRBD2. CDR1 and CDR2 (germline): DFQATT, SNEGSKA (reference sequence). CDR3 length: 13 residues. With 6 bases clipped from V and 2 bases from J, the junction kept 7 bases outside the gene matches. DNA for the CDR3: TGCAGTGCCGAGCGGGATCAGACCTACGAGCAGTACTTC. This gives the protein CSAERDQTYEQYF.

This clonotype was counted between two and nine times. This sequence joins TRBV7-2 and TRBJ2-4; D uncertain. V lost 3 bases and J 1 base, leaving 10 bases between the germline ends. Germline V gene data show CDR1 as SGHTA and CDR2 as FQGNSA. The CDR3 is 15 residues long. The DNA of the CDR3 is TGTGCCAGCAGCTTGGCCCGGTGGGCCAAAAACATTCAGTACTTC. It yields the protein CASSLARWAKNIQYF.

This clonotype was found a few times. The V call is TRBV20-1, the J call TRBJ2-3, with TRBD2 identical over 7 bases. CDR1 DFQATT and CDR2 SNEGSKA come from the germline V gene (reference sequence). The CDR3 has 14 residues. After removal of 1 base from V and 3 bases from J, the junction contained 4 bases not matched to a gene. The CDR3 loop reads CSARGGGPTDTQYF. CDR3 nucleotide sequence: TGCAGTGCTAGAGGGGGAGGGCCTACAGATACGCAGTATTTT.

Only a few counts were recorded for this clonotype. The chain combines TRBV20-1 with TRBJ2-3, with a weak D call TRBD2 (6 bases). There are 18 residues in the CDR3. CDR1 and CDR2 from the germline V gene are DFQATT and SNEGSKA (reference sequence). V was trimmed by 0 bases and J by 3 bases, leaving 22 bases between them. This chain's CDR3 is CSARDTRELAALTDTQYF. In nucleotides, the CDR3 is TGCAGTGCTAGAGATACTCGGGAGCTCGCCGCACTAACAGATACGCAGTATTTT.

This clonotype was recorded a few times. The chain combines TRBV20-1 with TRBJ2-5; possible D gene TRBD2, 6 bases. Trimming left V 5 bases short and J 4 bases short, with 17 bases between. This CDR3 has 14 amino acids. Per the germline V gene, CDR1 is DFQATT and CDR2 is SNEGSKA (reference sequence). The CDR3 region has the DNA TGCAGTGCTGCCCGGACGGGAGAGGGAGAGACCCAGTACTTC. It encodes CSAARTGEGETQYF.

The chain has TRBV7-9 and TRBJ2-7, with TRBD1 matching 7 bases. The trim removed 1 base at V and 3 bases at J, leaving 3 bases unmatched. This CDR3 has 14 residues. Per germline, CDR1 SEHNR and CDR2 FQNEAQ (reference sequence). CDR3 protein: CASSLGQGDYEQYF. The CDR3 DNA follows: TGTGCCAGCAGCTTAGGTCAGGGGGACTACGAGCAGTACTTC. The variable domain in full, completed from reference TRBV7-9 and TRBJ2-7, reads DTGVSQNPRHKITKRGQNVTFRCDPISEHNRLYWYRQTLGQGPEFLTYFQNEAQLEKSRLLSDRFSAERPKGSFSTLEIQRTEQGDSAMYLCASSLGQGDYEQYFGPGTRLTVT.

This clonotype was counted a few times. The chain combines TRBV5-1 with TRBJ2-1; D call uncertain. This CDR3 region has 14 residues. V lost 5 bases and J 0 bases, leaving 9 bases between the germline ends. Germline V lookup: CDR1 SGHRS, CDR2 YFSETQ. The CDR3 bases are TGCGCCAGCAGGGAGCAGGCCTCCTACAATGAGCAGTTCTTC. Protein sequence: CASREQASYNEQFF.

This clonotype showed up just a few times. The chain combines TRBV11-1 with TRBJ2-1; TRBD2 agrees at 14 bases. V gave up 5 bases and J gave up 3 bases; unmatched junction bases: 9. Germline V gene data show CDR1 as SGHAT and CDR2 as FQDESV (reference sequence). The CDR3 is 18 amino acids. CDR3 bases: TGTGCCAGCAGCCCGCGACTAGCGGGAGGGCCAGGCTACAATGAGCAGTTCTTC. It is translated as CASSPRLAGGPGYNEQFF.

The chain is built from TRBV7-2 and TRBJ1-1; maybe TRBD1 (6 bases). V gave up 4 bases and J gave up 6 bases, with 12 bases separating them. Germline V gives CDR1 SGHTA, CDR2 FQGNSA. The CDR3 consists of 13 residues. Here the CDR3 reads CASSSDSNAEAFF. Here the CDR3 DNA reads TGTGCCAGCAGCTCGGACAGTAACGCTGAAGCTTTCTTT.

The chain is built from TRBV6-1 and TRBJ2-1; unclear D gene. In germline, CDR1 is MNHNS, CDR2 SASEGT. The CDR3 is made up of 12 amino acids. The V end lost 2 bases, the J end lost 9 bases, and 8 bases lay between the germline ends. CDR3 in DNA: TGTGCCAGCAGTGAACCGGAAAGTGAGCAGTTCTTC. This translates into CASSEPESEQFF.

The rearrangement joins TRBV30 to TRBJ1-5; D gene unclear. This CDR3 has 14 amino acids. Germline loops: CDR1 GTSNPN, CDR2 SVGIG (reference sequence). V lost 2 bases to trimming and J lost 2 bases, with 10 bases between them. The CDR3 loop is CAWSSSWGNQPQHF. CDR3 DNA sequence: TGTGCCTGGAGTTCGTCTTGGGGCAATCAGCCCCAGCATTTT.